The rows below give T cell receptor beta chains drawn from one sample of a study of shared T cell receptors in the human thymus. Libraries were prepared by immunoSEQ multiplex PCR; TCRdb keeps only in-frame clonotypes and omits some of them. The data contain 600,000 to 900,000 clones, 70% to 90% of them singletons. These data were also filed under a second study, of human thymus T cells.

The specimen sequenced was thymocytes. The source is a girl less than two years old with a congenital heart defect. The CDR3 runs from the conserved cysteine through the conserved F or W. Fields, in order: D gene, J gene, V gene, clone size, CDR3 DNA, CDR3 protein. D genes are given only for firm matches. Expanded clones are given a class, and other clones once, few, many or no size at all.

NA,TRBJ2-7,TRBV5-1,NA,TGCGCCAGCAGCTCGGAAATTCCGAACAGGGAGAGCTCCTACGAGCAGTACTTC,CASSSEIPNRESSYEQYF
TRBD2,TRBJ2-5,TRBV6-5,NA,TGTGCCAGCGCGGGACTAGCGGGAGAAGAGACCCAGTACTTC,CASAGLAGEETQYF
NA,TRBJ2-3,TRBV6-5,few,TGTGCCAGCAGACCCGGGGGCACAGATACGCAGTATTTT,CASRPGGTDTQYF
NA,TRBJ1-2,TRBV6-4,NA,TGTGCCAGCAGTGACACCGATCAGGCGGGTGGCTACACCTTC,CASSDTDQAGGYTF
NA,TRBJ2-5,TRBV7-4,NA,TGTGCCAGCAGCTTAGGAGTGTCCGAGGCTCGAGAGACCCAGTACTTC,CASSLGVSEARETQYF
NA,TRBJ2-1,TRBV18,NA,TGTGCCAGCTCACCCGAGCCCTACAGGCGTCGCTCCTACAATGAGCAGTTCTTC,CASSPEPYRRRSYNEQFF
NA,TRBJ1-2,TRBV18,NA,TGTGCCAGCTCACCAGAACGAGAGGCCAGGGTTTTAATGTATGGCTACACCTTC,CASSPEREARVLMYGYTF
NA,TRBJ1-1,TRBV11-2,NA,TGTGCCAGCAGCCTCACAGGGTTAGCTTTCTTT,CASSLTGLAFF
TRBD1,TRBJ2-6,TRBV7-3,NA,TGTGCCAGCAGCTTCGGGACAGTCCTCTCTGGGGCCAACGTCCTGACTTTC,CASSFGTVLSGANVLTF
NA,TRBJ1-2,TRBV19,few,TGTGCCAGTAGACCCGGGACATACGCCAGAGGGGATGGCTACACCTTC,CASRPGTYARGDGYTF
NA,TRBJ1-1,TRBV27,few,TGTGCCAGCAGTCCCCCGTTTTTTGGGCGTATAACTGAAGCTTTCTTT,CASSPPFFGRITEAFF
NA,TRBJ2-1,TRBV11-2,NA,TGTGCCAGCAGCTTAGATAGCGACCTCATCTATGAGCAGTTCTTC,CASSLDSDLIYEQFF
TRBD1,TRBJ2-2,TRBV5-1,NA,TGCGCCAGCAGCTTAACCGGACTCGACAGGGCGGCCGGGGAGCTGTTTTTT,CASSLTGLDRAAGELFF
TRBD1,TRBJ1-2,TRBV5-6,NA,TGTGCCAGCAGGGTGGACAGGGGGAACTATGGCTACACCTTC,CASRVDRGNYGYTF
NA,TRBJ1-1,TRBV28,NA,TGTGCCAGCAGTTTGGCGGGGCTCGAGATGAACACTGAAGCTTTCTTT,CASSLAGLEMNTEAFF
NA,TRBJ1-2,TRBV7-2,NA,TGTGCCAGCAGCTTAGCGATGCGGGGGCCGGACACCTTC,CASSLAMRGPDTF
NA,TRBJ1-2,TRBV14,NA,TGTGCCAGCAGCCAAGATAGGCGGGACTCCTATGGCTACACCTTC,CASSQDRRDSYGYTF
NA,TRBJ2-3,TRBV5-6,NA,TGTGCCAGCAGCTTGGCTCTACCCACAGATACGCAGTATTTT,CASSLALPTDTQYF
NA,TRBJ1-1,TRBV29-1,NA,TGCAGCGTCCCCCGGGGGGACGTGAACACTGAAGCTTTCTTT,CSVPRGDVNTEAFF
NA,TRBJ1-5,TRBV6-1,NA,TGTGCCAGCAGTGGGGAGGGCTCTAGGGATGGCAATCAGCCCCAGCATTTT,CASSGEGSRDGNQPQHF
TRBD1,TRBJ1-6,TRBV9,NA,TGTGCCAGCAGCGTAGCAGGGGGCGAGGCACCCCTCCACTTT,CASSVAGGEAPLHF
TRBD1,TRBJ1-5,TRBV2,NA,TGTGCCAGCAGCGGGACAGGGGGGCCCCCGAGCAATCAGCCCCAGCATTTT,CASSGTGGPPSNQPQHF
NA,TRBJ2-1,TRBV27,NA,TGTGCCAGCAGTTTACTGGACAGTCAAACCGACAATGAGCAGTTCTTC,CASSLLDSQTDNEQFF
TRBD1,TRBJ1-6,TRBV19,NA,TGTGCCAGTAGTACTGCGGCTTGGACAGGAGCCTATAATTCCCCCCTCCACTTT,CASSTAAWTGAYNSPLHF
NA,TRBJ1-2,TRBV2,once,TGTGCCAGCAGTGCCGGACAGAAAACTAACTATGGCTACACCTTC,CASSAGQKTNYGYTF
TRBD1,TRBJ1-1,TRBV4-3,NA,TGCGCCAGCAGCCAAGGACAGGGTCCAGTAGCTTTCTTT,CASSQGQGPVAFF
TRBD1,TRBJ2-1,TRBV6-6,once,TGTGCCAGCAGCCACCCCGGGACAGAGCCCAATGAGCAGTTCTTC,CASSHPGTEPNEQFF